This record concerns one T cell receptor (beta chain) sequence. This clone was observed a few times. This receptor's antigen is unknown. No base-level quality is on record; no much larger clone is a single base apart. TCRbeta CDR3 regions were amplified from genomic DNA by means of the immunoSEQ Assay, a bias-controlled multiplex PCR. The published analysis was carried out like this. The number of nucleated cells in each sample was estimated from the amplification of reference gene primers within the assay. Sequence reads were collapsed and filtered to measure the absolute abundance of every unique TCRbeta CDR3 rearrangement. For each sample, productive Simpson clonality was calculated as the square root of Simpson's diversity index over productive rearrangements. Entries here come from immuneACCESS through TCRdb and include only in-frame sequences with V and J called. Some clones fail to appear in such tables; in the studies checked, an unresolved V gene covers under half of the shortfall, and the cause of the remainder is unknown. The DNA gave D and trimming, while V, J and clone size come from that table. The sample records 150,000 or so clones, 80% to 90% of which are singletons. The leading ten clones occupy less than 6.5% of the sample.

This sample stems from a study of blood T cell repertoires in COVID-19 (dated by TCRdb to 2018 to 2020). Notes on the research overall: Samples covering the acute and convalescent phases of COVID-19 were provided by collaborators in the United States, Italy and Spain. The prospective study material was composed of cDNA or gDNA derived from T cells, B-cell-depleted T cells, or PBMCs. The dataset comprised deeply sampled blood TCRbeta repertoires from subjects exposed to, actively infected with, or recovered from COVID-19. The repertoires were released in a freely available public database intended as a resource for research on the immune response to SARS-CoV-2. Samples were obtained from the ongoing ImmuneRACE study (first 160 participants) and from 1,200 or so subjects provided by 6 global collaborators. Nearly every sample came with metadata listing a de-identified subject ID, COVID-19 status, age in years and sex. Where HLA class I and class II types were available, the types were taken from metadata supplied by the sample provider, not from assay-based typing.

The CDR3 sequence holds 12 residues, the cysteine and phenylalanine included. Only the CDR3 portion is preserved as DNA: 36 bases, with reading frame beginning at the first base. Looking up the germline V gene yields CDR1 MNHEY and CDR2 SVGAGI. Trimming removed 7 bases from V and 8 bases from J, leaving 11 bases between the germline ends. One collaborating source in Seattle enrolled patients while the patients were actively infected and followed the patients over time throughout the course of disease. Collaborating institutions collected whole blood in K2EDTA tubes following their own protocols. Collaborator samples were shipped for TCRbeta analysis as frozen whole blood, isolated PBMCs, or DNA extracted from either sample type. The investigation overall reported the following: Clinical and demographic metadata were provided uncurated, with the amount varying by source and participant.

Material for sequencing was peripheral blood. The sequence derives from a woman aged 45-59 years with COVID-19, enrolled during active disease. The chain couples TRBV6-5 to TRBJ1-4; TRBD1 could be the D gene, as 5 bases match. Here the CDR3 is given as CASTDGGEKLFF. The DNA is TGTGCCAGCACCGACGGGGGAGAAAAACTGTTTTTT.